The 12 T cell receptor beta chains below were found in one sample sequenced in a study of vaccination and CD4 T cells after COVID-19. Treatment of the sample: approximately nine-day PBMC culture with coronavirus spike peptide pools or control peptides (ViraFEST assay). These receptors are not linked to any known antigen. An Oncomine TCR Beta short-read assay was used to sequence the DNA from cultured CD4+ T cells. TCRdb called the PCR reads again in MiXCR, with one record for every CDR3 protein. The data hold about 4,100 distinct CDR3 sequences, with 21% observed a single time. Specimen: CD4+ T cells from blood, cultured in vitro. The receptors shown here come from a human donor who had recovered from COVID-19.

This clonotype rates as medium-sized. This chain connects TRBV30 to TRBJ1-6; D may be TRBD1 (5 bases). The germline CDR1 and CDR2 sequences are GTSNPN and SVGIG (reference sequence). This CDR3 comprises 13 residues. V gave up 3 bases and J gave up 5 bases, with 8 bases separating them. The CDR3 region has the DNA TGTGCCTGGAGAGGGGAAAATAATTCACCCCTCCACTTT. It codes for CAWRGENNSPLHF. Full variable domain (outside the CDR3, taken from reference TRBV30 and TRBJ1-6): SQTIHQWPATLVQPVGSPLSLECTVEGTSNPNLYWYRQAAGRGLQLLFYSVGIGQISSEVPQNLSASRPQDRQFILSSKKLLLSDSGFYLCAWRGENNSPLHFGNGTRLTVT.

The chain links TRBV11-3 to TRBJ1-1; 7 bases match TRBD1. This CDR3 spans 13 amino acids. J lost 4 bases, V lost 4 bases, and 3 bases had no gene match. Germline-derived CDR1 and CDR2 are SGHNT and YENEEA. The CDR3 DNA follows: TGTGCCAGCAGCTCCCGGACAGGCACTGAAGCTTTCTTT. Encoded protein: CASSSRTGTEAFF.

This chain links TRBV20-1 with TRBJ1-3; D unresolved. The germline V and J ends were trimmed by 6 bases and 4 bases, with 19 bases remaining between them. The CDR3 loop spans 15 amino acids. Germline CDR1 is DFQATT and CDR2 is SNEGSKA (reference sequence). Here the CDR3 reads CSALGGPHSGNTIYF. In DNA, the CDR3 is TGCAGTGCCCTCGGTGGCCCGCACAGCGGAAACACCATATATTTT.

This clonotype was detected only a few times. V and J are TRBV12-3 or TRBV12-4 and TRBJ2-2; D is uncertain. CDR3 length: 14 residues. V shed 0 bases and J shed 10 bases, with 12 bases lying between them. The CDR3 nucleotides read TGTGCCAGCAGTTTAGCCCTGGAAAGGAAGGAGCTGTTTTTT. It yields the protein CASSLALERKELFF.

The table lists this clonotype with a few counts. The chain has TRBV20-1 and TRBJ2-3, with D perhaps TRBD2 (5 bases). V dropped 6 bases and J dropped 1 base, with 14 bases sitting between them. Germline V gene data show CDR1 as DFQATT and CDR2 as SNEGSKA (reference sequence). The CDR3 sequence is 14 residues long. CDR3 amino acids: CSATREGRTDTQYF. The CDR3 region has the DNA TGCAGTGCAACCCGCGAGGGCCGCACAGATACGCAGTATTTT.

In this sample, this clonotype turned up a few times. This chain joins TRBV2 and TRBJ2-2; D call uncertain. Deletions cut 6 bases from V and 1 base from J, with 9 bases between. CDR1 SNHLY and CDR2 FYNNEI come from the germline V gene. This CDR3 is built from 14 residues. CDR3 in DNA: TGTGCCAGCAGGGAGTATCGGAACACCGGGGAGCTGTTTTTT. Protein product: CASREYRNTGELFF.

This clonotype rates as medium-sized. The chain combines TRBV7-8 with TRBJ1-3; D gene unclear. The CDR3 extends over 13 amino acids. The germline V and J ends were trimmed by 2 bases and 0 bases, with 2 bases remaining between them. CDR1 and CDR2 from the germline V gene are SGHVS and FQNEAQ. CDR3 region: CASSLYSGNTIYF. Here the CDR3 DNA reads TGTGCCAGCAGCTTATACTCTGGAAACACCATATATTTT.

The chain carries TRBV20-1 and TRBJ1-3; 7 bases are shared with TRBD1. Germline V gene lookup returns CDR1 DFQATT and CDR2 SNEGSKA (reference sequence). V trimming: 1 base; J trimming: 0 bases; junction bases outside the gene matches: 9. The CDR3 is made up of 17 amino acids. The CDR3 loop is CSARGSQGESSGNTIYF. The DNA for the CDR3 is TGCAGTGCTAGAGGCTCCCAGGGGGAGAGCTCTGGAAACACCATATATTTT.

This clonotype was seen only a few times. In nucleotides, the CDR3 is TGTGCCTGGAGTGCAGGAGCCTACGAGCAGTACTTC. Its translation is CAWSAGAYEQYF. V gene TRBV30 combines with J gene TRBJ2-7; D gene unclear. V lost 1 base to trimming and J lost 2 bases, with 6 bases between them. The V gene's germline CDR1 is GTSNPN and CDR2 SVGIG (reference sequence). The CDR3 is 12 amino acids.

Sample share makes this clonotype medium-sized. The genes are TRBV6-4 and TRBJ1-4; possible D gene TRBD1, 5 bases. The CDR3 is made up of 16 amino acids. The V and J ends lost 5 bases and 8 bases respectively, with 21 bases between them. Germline values: CDR1 MRHNA, CDR2 SNTAGT. CDR3 nucleotide sequence: TGTGCCAGCAGTCCAACCGCGGGACTCCCGATGGAAAAACTGTTTTTT. Translating gives CASSPTAGLPMEKLFF.

The table lists this clonotype with a few counts. The CDR3 protein is CASSSGVSGNTIYF. The CDR3 coding sequence is TGTGCCAGCAGTTCAGGGGTCTCAGGAAACACCATATATTTT. This chain joins TRBV6-5 and TRBJ1-3; tentatively, D is TRBD1 (6 bases). The V gene lost 4 bases and the J gene lost 4 bases, with 11 bases spanning the gap. CDR1 and CDR2 (germline): MNHEY, SVGAGI. This CDR3 region has 14 residues.

V is TRBV20-1 and J is TRBJ2-7; weak D call: TRBD1 (5 bases). CDR3 length equals 14 residues. Trimming removed 6 bases from V and 0 bases from J, with 15 bases in between. Germline V gene data show CDR1 as DFQATT and CDR2 as SNEGSKA (reference sequence). The CDR3 protein is CSAQGPLGSYEQYF. In DNA, the CDR3 is TGCAGTGCCCAGGGCCCCCTGGGCTCCTACGAGCAGTACTTC.